The 12 T cell receptor beta chains reported below all come from one sample, sequenced in a study of identical twins. TCRdb independently ran MiXCR on the 5' RACE reads; one entry per CDR3 protein. The table records approximately 240,000 distinct CDR3 sequences, around 15% of them present only once. The sequenced material came from memory (CD45RO+) T cells sorted from blood. These receptor sequences come from a woman younger than 35 in good health.

This clonotype has a count of ten or more. The chain is built from TRBV5-6 and TRBJ2-3; D is ambiguous. The CDR3 spans 15 residues. V lost 1 base and J lost 2, with 11 bases in between. CDR1 is SGHDT and CDR2 is YYEEEE in the germline V gene. CDR3 sequence (DNA): TGTGCCAGCAGCTTGCGCCGACACTCCACAGATACGCAGTATTTT. Translation: CASSLRRHSTDTQYF.

The chain links TRBV5-1 to TRBJ2-3; 8 bases line up with TRBD2. V dropped 5 bases and J dropped 1; count of bases not matched to a gene: 6. Germline values: CDR1 SGHRS, CDR2 YFSETQ. This CDR3 has 15 amino acids. CDR3 in amino acids: CASRRTSFGTDTQYF. The CDR3 DNA reads TGCGCCAGCAGACGGACTAGCTTTGGCACAGATACGCAGTATTTT.

This clonotype was recorded at least ten times. This chain links TRBV20-1 with TRBJ2-1; D ambiguous. Germline loops: CDR1 DFQATT, CDR2 SNEGSKA (reference sequence). Trimming left V 5 bases short and J 0 bases short, with 5 bases between. The CDR3 sequence is 12 residues long. CDR3 coding DNA: TGCAGTGCTCCAAGCTCCTACAATGAGCAGTTCTTC. Its protein product is CSAPSSYNEQFF.

This clonotype appeared a few times. This chain joins TRBV10-1 and TRBJ2-7; no reliable D call. Germline V gene sequence: CDR1 WNHNN, CDR2 SYGVQD (reference sequence). Deletions cut 0 bases from V and 3 bases from J, with 6 bases between. The CDR3 has 13 amino acids. The chain's CDR3 is CASSESPGYEQYF. The CDR3 coding sequence is TGCGCCAGCAGTGAGTCGCCCGGCTACGAGCAGTACTTC.

This clonotype was seen only a few times. V gene TRBV28 combines with J gene TRBJ2-1, with 8 positions matching TRBD2. The CDR3 spans 15 residues. The junction had 17 bases not matched to a gene; V was cut back by 6 bases and J by 13 bases. The V gene's germline CDR1 is MDHEN and CDR2 SYDVKM. The CDR3 spells CASSPSSGVGVSQFF. CDR3 bases: TGTGCCAGCAGCCCGAGTAGCGGGGTAGGGGTCTCACAGTTCTTC.

This clonotype was seen only a few times. The chain employs TRBV5-1 and TRBJ2-7; D may correspond to TRBD1 or TRBD2 (6 bases each). Germline values: CDR1 SGHRS, CDR2 YFSETQ. The ends were cut back, 8 bases at V and 3 bases at J, with 15 bases in the middle. The CDR3 consists of 13 residues. This CDR3 reads CASRRGGSYEQYF. CDR3 nucleotides: TGCGCCAGTCGTCGAGGGGGGAGCTACGAGCAGTACTTC.

This clonotype appeared a few times. This chain joins TRBV7-9 and TRBJ2-1, with D possibly matching TRBD2 (6 bases). V lost 5 bases and J lost 4, with 21 bases in between. There are 17 residues in the CDR3. Germline CDR1 reads SEHNR; CDR2 reads FQNEAQ (reference sequence). Here the CDR3 reads CASSRSLTGAQYNEQFF. CDR3 bases: TGTGCCAGCAGCCGCAGCTTAACGGGAGCCCAATACAATGAGCAGTTCTTC.

The chain carries TRBV12-5 and TRBJ1-2; D is possibly TRBD1 (6 bases). The CDR3 has 13 amino acids. Trimming left V 6 bases short and J 8 bases short, with 16 bases between. Per the germline V gene, CDR1 is LGHNT and CDR2 is FRNRAP. The CDR3 bases are TGTGCTAGTGGCCAAGAAACAGGGACGGGCTACACCTTC. Translated, it gives CASGQETGTGYTF.

This clonotype was recorded a few times. J is TRBJ2-7 and V is TRBV28; no clear D. V lost 3 bases, J lost 0 bases, and 3 bases lay in between. Germline assignment: CDR1 MDHEN and CDR2 SYDVKM. This CDR3 region has 12 residues. CDR3 in amino acids: CASSFLSYEQYF. The CDR3 coding sequence is TGTGCCAGCAGTTTCCTCTCCTACGAGCAGTACTTC.

This chain joins TRBV20-1 and TRBJ1-4; 7 nucleotides match TRBD1. V shed 6 bases, J shed 11 bases, and the junction held 12 bases outside the gene matches. Germline loops: CDR1 DFQATT, CDR2 SNEGSKA (reference sequence). This CDR3 has 13 amino acids. CDR3 coding DNA: TGCAGTGCCTTACGGGACAGCGGGGGGAAACTGTTTTTT. Translating gives CSALRDSGGKLFF.

The chain recombines TRBV10-3 with TRBJ2-7; perhaps TRBD2 as D (6 bases). Deletions cut 8 bases from V and 2 bases from J, with 10 bases between. CDR1 and CDR2 from the germline V gene are ENHRY and SYGVKD. The length of the CDR3 is 12 residues. CDR3 loop: CAIGGRAYEQYF. The CDR3 DNA reads TGTGCCATCGGGGGGAGAGCCTACGAGCAGTACTTC.

The V and J genes are TRBV5-1 and TRBJ2-3, with D unclear. Germline CDR1 SGHRS, CDR2 YFSETQ. Trimming took off 3 bases at V and 7 bases at J, with 15 bases between the two ends. This CDR3 is 14 amino acids long. The chain's CDR3 is CASSSMSGSHTQYF. The CDR3 DNA is TGCGCCAGCAGCTCAATGTCCGGTTCGCATACGCAGTATTTT.